This T cell receptor (beta chain) emerged from a study of OX40 agonist ivuxolimab in advanced cancers. The wider study: Melanoma, hepatocellular carcinoma, head and neck or renal cell cancer occurred in dose-escalation patients. General study findings and limits: More expanded clones were seen, on average, in CD8+ T cells than in CD4+.

V lost 6 bases to trimming and J lost 1 base, with 13 bases between them. CDR1 and CDR2 from the germline V gene are SGHTA and FQGTGA. This CDR3 spans 14 amino acids. This table comes from immunoSEQ multiplex PCR, and its TCRdb copy is limited to in-frame clones, with some not included. The sample carries about 81,000 clones, approximately 90% recorded once. Comments on this clone: No antigen is known for it.

The sequencing here drew on CD4+ or CD8+ T cells sorted from blood, taken in a trial of the OX40 agonist ivuxolimab. This clonotype originated in an adult with an advanced solid tumor such as melanoma, head and neck, liver or kidney cancer. The V call is TRBV7-3, the J call TRBJ2-7; possibly TRBD1 for D (6 bases). CDR3 sequence reads: CASRRDIESYEQYF. The CDR3 DNA sequence: TGTGCCAGCAGAAGGGACATAGAATCCTACGAGCAGTACTTC.